The clone carrying this TCR beta chain was seen many times. No antigen is known for it. These data originate in a study of shared clonotypes between healthy human individuals. Findings of the study overall: Depth was large, yet rarefaction showed that sorted-subset sequencing was incomplete.

The length of the CDR3 is 15 residues. V lost 5 bases, J lost 4 bases, and 14 bases lay in between. CDR1 SNHLY and CDR2 FYNNEI come from the germline V gene. The table came from immunoSEQ multiplex PCR; TCRdb's copy has only in-frame clones and leaves some out. The sample has over 950,000 clones, approximately 75% seen once. Sequencing was done on a sample of memory CD4+ T cells from PBMCs. Subset of the sample: CD45RA-negative fraction. The rearrangement uses TRBV2 and TRBJ2-2; D ambiguous. The source of this sequence is a man younger than 35 in good health. Some clones in this sample may be carry-over from other donors' samples. The chain's CDR3 is CASSPPRRSTGELFF. The CDR3 bases are TGTGCCAGCAGTCCACCGCGGCGGAGCACCGGGGAGCTGTTTTTT.